This record looks at one T cell receptor (beta chain) sequence and its context. The study counted Cohort 3 donors as recovered given two negative PCRs, clearance, or symptom resolution. In the original workflow: Estimation of nucleated cell counts was performed using reference gene primer amplification. Data came from immunoSEQ multiplex PCR; TCRdb stores just in-frame clones and leaves some out. V and J calls and clone size follow that table, whereas D and trimming were derived from the DNA. The data show 280,000 or so clones, with around 85% seen just once and 6% to 7% held by the top ten. CDR1 KGHDR and CDR2 SFDVKD come from the germline V gene. Trimming left V 9 bases short and J 1 base short, with 12 bases between. This CDR3 spans 13 amino acids. The data derive from a study of blood T cell repertoires in COVID-19. Study-level information: Some COVID-19 samples were acute and others convalescent; all came from the United States, Italy and Spain.

The rearrangement uses TRBV24-1 and TRBJ2-7; D perhaps matches TRBD1 (5 bases). Material: PBMCs or T cells enriched from blood (not recorded which). This TCR came from a woman aged 40 to 50 who had recovered from COVID-19. This CDR3 reads CATEDSRSYEQYF. As DNA, the CDR3 is TGTGCCACCGAAGACAGCCGATCCTACGAGCAGTACTTC.